In its sample, the clone carrying this TCR beta chain was seen a few times. Its antigen is unidentified. These data originate in a study of beta chain features in type 1 diabetes. Expressed TCRB transcripts were sequenced, since all the RNA that had been isolated was reverse transcribed. This table comes from immunoSEQ multiplex PCR, and its TCRdb copy is limited to in-frame clones, with some not included. The sample has 600,000 to 700,000 clones; roughly 13% are singletons. Sorting based on CD45RO/CCR7/CD25/CD127/CD95/CD27 separated CD4+ naive, central memory, regulatory and stem cell-like memory cells. Study outcomes and limitations: TCRB rearrangement may or may not be influenced by HLA type; here this remained unresolved. Researchers report that Type 1 diabetes patients had moderately but significantly shorter TCRB CDR3s across all four CD4+ subsets.

The ends lost 4 bases at V and 6 bases at J; junction bases unmatched: 10. The germline V gene has CDR1 SGHDN and CDR2 FVKESK. The CDR3 length is 16 residues. Specimen: naive CD4+ T cells from blood. This chain connects TRBV14 to TRBJ2-5, with 11 bases that match TRBD1. The receptor was isolated from a man younger than 35 with type 1 diabetes. Here the CDR3 DNA reads TGTGCCAGCAGCCTCGGTAGGACAGGGGGCGCGAAGACCCAGTACTTC. It translates to CASSLGRTGGAKTQYF. Filled out from reference TRBV14 and TRBJ2-5, the complete variable domain reads EAGVTQFPSHSVIEKGQTVTLRCDPISGHDNLYWYRRVMGKEIKFLLHFVKESKQDESGMPNNRFLAERTGGTYSTLKVQPAELEDSGVYFCASSLGRTGGAKTQYFGPGTRLLVL.